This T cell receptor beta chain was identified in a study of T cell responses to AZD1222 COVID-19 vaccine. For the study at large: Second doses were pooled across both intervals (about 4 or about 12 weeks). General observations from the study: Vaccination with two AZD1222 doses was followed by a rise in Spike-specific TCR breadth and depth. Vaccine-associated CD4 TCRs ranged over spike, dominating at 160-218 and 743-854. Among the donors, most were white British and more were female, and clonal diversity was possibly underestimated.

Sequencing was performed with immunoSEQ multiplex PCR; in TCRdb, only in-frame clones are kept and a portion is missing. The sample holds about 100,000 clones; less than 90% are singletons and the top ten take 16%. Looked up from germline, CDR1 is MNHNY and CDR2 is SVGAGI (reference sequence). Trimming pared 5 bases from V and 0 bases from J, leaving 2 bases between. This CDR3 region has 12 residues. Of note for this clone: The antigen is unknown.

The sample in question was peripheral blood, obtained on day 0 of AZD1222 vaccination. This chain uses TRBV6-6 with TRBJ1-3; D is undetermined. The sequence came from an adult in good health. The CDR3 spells CASSLSGNTIYF. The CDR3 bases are TGTGCCAGCAGTCTCTCTGGAAACACCATATATTTT.